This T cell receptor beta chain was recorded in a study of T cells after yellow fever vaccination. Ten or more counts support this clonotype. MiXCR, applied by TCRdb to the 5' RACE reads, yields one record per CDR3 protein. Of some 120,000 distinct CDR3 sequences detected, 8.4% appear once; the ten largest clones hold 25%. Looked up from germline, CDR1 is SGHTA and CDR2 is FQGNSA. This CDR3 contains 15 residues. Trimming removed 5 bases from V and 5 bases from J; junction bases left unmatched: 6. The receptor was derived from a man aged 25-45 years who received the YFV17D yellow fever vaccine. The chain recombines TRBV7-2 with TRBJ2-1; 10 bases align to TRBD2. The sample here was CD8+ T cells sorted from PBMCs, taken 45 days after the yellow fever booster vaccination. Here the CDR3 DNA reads TGTGCCAGCAGCCGTCGACTAGCGGGTAACAATGAGCAGTTCTTC. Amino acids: CASSRRLAGNNEQFF.